The 15 T cell receptor beta chains below all came from one sample that was sequenced in a study of T cells in Graves' hyperthyroidism and ophthalmopathy. The TCR beta CDR3 regions underwent amplification using RNA transcripts as the source. First-round RT-PCR with HTBI primers amplified the TCR CDR3 region. MiXCR was run by TCRdb on the multiplex PCR reads, yielding one entry per CDR3 protein. This table holds some 760,000 distinct CDR3 sequences, about 14% found once. The specimen was blood. Receptors were obtained from a woman younger than 30 with Graves' hyperthyroidism.

The chain is built from TRBV4-1 and TRBJ2-3; 9 positions agree with TRBD2. Trimming took 0 bases from V and 4 from J; bases not matched to a gene: 8. From germline, CDR1 is MGHRA and CDR2 YSYEKL. The CDR3 is 17 amino acids. Here the CDR3 DNA reads TGCGCCAGCAGCCAAGAGCGTGGGCGGGAGGGCCCAGATACGCAGTATTTT. Translation gives CASSQERGREGPDTQYF.

Ten or more counts support this clonotype. The genes are TRBV7-8 and TRBJ2-1; D uncertain. The CDR3 is 12 amino acids. CDR1 SGHVS and CDR2 FQNEAQ come from the germline V gene. The ends were cut back, 0 bases at V and 9 bases at J, with 6 bases in the middle. The CDR3 bases are TGTGCCAGCAGCTTAGCAGTCAGTGAGCAGTTCTTC. Translating gives CASSLAVSEQFF.

Many counts were recorded for this clonotype. The rearrangement links TRBV12-3 or TRBV12-4 to TRBJ2-3; TRBD2 might be the D (6 bases). CDR3 length: 18 amino acids. V was pared by 1 base and J by 0 bases, with 17 bases between. CDR3 sequence: CASSLGDSGIPSTDTQYF. The CDR3 DNA sequence: TGTGCCAGCAGTTTAGGTGATAGCGGAATACCTAGCACAGATACGCAGTATTTT.

CDR3 region: CASSLVGSGRVLDTQYF. CDR3 nucleotides: TGTGCCAGCAGCTTAGTGGGTTCGGGACGGGTCCTAGATACGCAGTATTTT. The chain links TRBV7-9 to TRBJ2-3; either TRBD1 or TRBD2 may supply D (5 bases each). This CDR3 region has 17 residues. Per the germline V gene, CDR1 is SEHNR and CDR2 is FQNEAQ (reference sequence). With 1 base removed from V and 5 bases from J, the gap between germline ends came to 19 bases.

On this clonotype itself: One junction end does not reproduce the germline sequence, and a read error may be involved. This sequence joins TRBV29-1 and TRBJ2-6; no reliable D call. CDR3 length: 14 amino acids. Germline V gene data show CDR1 as SQVTM and CDR2 as ANQGSEA. This chain's CDR3 is CGVQQNSGANVLTF. The DNA of the CDR3 is TGCGGCGTTCAACAAAACTCTGGGGCCAACGTCCTGACTTTC.

This clonotype was detected ten times or more. The chain uses TRBV7-8 and TRBJ1-1; D unresolved. From germline, CDR1 is SGHVS and CDR2 FQNEAQ. V was clipped by 1 base and J by 1 base, with 13 bases between them. The CDR3 extends over 16 amino acids. The CDR3 region is CASSLVAELQNTEAFF. The CDR3 nucleotides read TGTGCCAGCAGCTTAGTGGCAGAACTTCAGAACACTGAAGCTTTCTTT.

This clonotype was observed a few times. The rearrangement joins TRBV5-1 to TRBJ2-1; TRBD2 matches 10 bases. J lost 6 bases, V lost 4 bases, and 4 bases had no gene match. CDR3 size: 14 residues. The germline gives CDR1 SGHRS, CDR2 YFSETQ. The CDR3 region is CASSRPSGGNEQFF. The CDR3 region has the DNA TGCGCCAGCAGCCGTCCTAGCGGGGGCAATGAGCAGTTCTTC.

This clonotype was counted ten times or more. The chain is built from TRBV6-2 or TRBV6-3 and TRBJ2-1; maybe TRBD1 (6 bases). Trimming pared 5 bases from V and 4 bases from J, leaving 15 bases between. This CDR3 is 15 amino acids long. In germline, CDR1 is MNHEY, CDR2 SVGEGT. CDR3 in amino acids: CASSRTGPGYNEQFF. The CDR3 DNA follows: TGTGCCAGCAGTCGAACAGGGCCAGGTTACAATGAGCAGTTCTTC.

This clonotype turned up a few times. V usage is TRBV28 and J usage is TRBJ2-1; D unresolved. This CDR3 comprises 14 residues. Per germline, CDR1 MDHEN and CDR2 SYDVKM. V was shortened by 6 bases and J by 7 bases, with 16 bases between the two germline ends. CDR3 in amino acids: CASRPVAAVNEQFF. Written as DNA, the CDR3 is TGTGCCAGCAGGCCGGTGGCGGCAGTTAATGAGCAGTTCTTC. Looking up the rest from reference TRBV28 and TRBJ2-1 gives the full variable domain: DVKVTQSSRYLVKRTGEKVFLECVQDMDHENMFWYRQDPGLGLRLIYFSYDVKMKEKGDIPEGYSVSREKKERFSLILESASTNQTSMYLCASRPVAAVNEQFFGPGTRLTVL.

In this sample, this clonotype turned up a few times. The V and J genes are TRBV5-6 and TRBJ2-2, with 9 bases lining up with TRBD1. CDR1 is SGHDT, CDR2 YYEEEE, per germline. This CDR3 region has 14 residues. V was pared by 7 bases and J by 7 bases, with 8 bases of the junction left unmatched. Here the CDR3 reads CASRPGQGIGELFF. As DNA, the CDR3 is TGTGCCAGCCGCCCGGGACAGGGCATCGGGGAGCTGTTTTTT.

This clonotype was picked up a small number of times. The chain combines TRBV27 with TRBJ2-7, with 9 bases identical to TRBD1. V was pared by 6 bases and J by 3 bases, with 12 bases of the junction left unmatched. CDR1 and CDR2 from the germline V gene are MNHEY and SMNVEV (reference sequence). This CDR3 is 16 amino acids long. The CDR3 nucleotides are TGTGCCAGCAGGGAAACAGGGGGCGCAGCTAGCTACGAGCAGTACTTC. It yields the protein CASRETGGAASYEQYF.

This clonotype has a count of ten or more. The rearrangement joins TRBV6-1 to TRBJ2-1; the match to TRBD1 covers 9 bases. CDR3 length equals 13 residues. CDR1 and CDR2 from the germline V gene are MNHNS and SASEGT. V dropped 3 bases and J dropped 11; count of bases not matched to a gene: 5. The CDR3 reads CASSDRDREKQFF. CDR3 coding DNA: TGTGCCAGCAGTGATCGGGACAGGGAGAAGCAGTTCTTC.

The chain uses TRBV6-2 or TRBV6-3 and TRBJ2-1, with D unresolved. CDR1 is MNHEY and CDR2 is SVGEGT in the germline V gene. The CDR3 length is 15 residues. Trimming shortened V by 3 bases and J by 0 bases, and 9 bases separated the two germline ends. The CDR3 DNA follows: TGTGCCAGCAGTTATCCGCGTAGCTCCTACAATGAGCAGTTCTTC. As protein: CASSYPRSSYNEQFF.

Only a few counts were recorded for this clonotype. The V and J genes are TRBV28 and TRBJ2-7; D is undetermined. V lost 7 bases to trimming and J lost 2 bases, with 9 bases between them. Germline V gene lookup returns CDR1 MDHEN and CDR2 SYDVKM. The CDR3 totals 12 residues. CDR3 region: CASKAETYEQYF. The CDR3 DNA reads TGTGCCAGCAAGGCGGAGACCTACGAGCAGTACTTC. Full variable domain (rest looked up from reference TRBV28 and TRBJ2-7): DVKVTQSSRYLVKRTGEKVFLECVQDMDHENMFWYRQDPGLGLRLIYFSYDVKMKEKGDIPEGYSVSREKKERFSLILESASTNQTSMYLCASKAETYEQYFGPGTRLTVT.

This clonotype was picked up many times. The V and J genes are TRBV7-9 and TRBJ2-1; no definite D call. The CDR3 is made up of 13 amino acids. CDR1 and CDR2 from the germline V gene are SEHNR and FQNEAQ (reference sequence). V lost 4 bases to trimming and J lost 6 bases, with 10 bases between them. The CDR3 DNA reads as TGTGCCAGCAGCTCACACAGAGTCAATGAGCAGTTCTTC. Translating gives CASSSHRVNEQFF.